This T cell receptor (beta chain) originates from a study of Ad26.COV2.S vaccination and SARS-CoV-2 variants. About the research overall: Donor allocation was to the COV1001 Ad26.COV2.S trial arm. Participants got Ad26.COV2.S intramuscularly, once or twice 56 days apart.

Noted treatment: approximately 18 received Ad26.COV2.S at low or high dose, single or two shots; roughly five received placebo; per-sample allocation not given. Vaccine and placebo recipients were sampled on day 63 after the first injection. The donor was a Boston adult aged 18-55 years. Generated by immunoSEQ multiplex PCR, the TCRdb table keeps only in-frame clones and is missing some. The repertoire includes hundreds of thousands of clones, 83% of them detected once, and nearly 7.5% sits in the top ten. This clonotype was sampled from a person aged 18-65 years who received the Ad26.COV2.S COVID-19 vaccine or a placebo. Sequencing was performed on peripheral blood, taken in a trial of Ad26.COV2.S vaccine versus placebo.

CDR3 sequence (DNA): TGTGCCAGCAGTGAGGGACCTCCGGGGACTGAAGCTTTCTTT. Translating it yields CASSEGPPGTEAFF. This chain joins TRBV25-1 and TRBJ1-1, with D tentatively TRBD1 (5 bases). The ends were cut back, 3 bases at V and 5 bases at J, with 13 bases in the middle. Germline-derived CDR1 and CDR2 are MGHDK and SYGVNS. The length of the CDR3 is 14 residues.